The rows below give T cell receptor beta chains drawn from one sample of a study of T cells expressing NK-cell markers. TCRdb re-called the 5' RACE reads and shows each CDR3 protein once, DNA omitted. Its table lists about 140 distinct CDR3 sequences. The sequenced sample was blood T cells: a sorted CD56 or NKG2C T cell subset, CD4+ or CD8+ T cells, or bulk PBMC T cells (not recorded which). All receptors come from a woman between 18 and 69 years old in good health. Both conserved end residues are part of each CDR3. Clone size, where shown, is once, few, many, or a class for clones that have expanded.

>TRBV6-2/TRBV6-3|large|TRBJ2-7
CASSPNIGEQYF
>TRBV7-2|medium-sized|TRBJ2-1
CASSNDGLALYEYVDEQFF
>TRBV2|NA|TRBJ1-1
CASSTRQNTEAFF
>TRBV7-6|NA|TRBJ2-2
CASSLGVGGGELFF
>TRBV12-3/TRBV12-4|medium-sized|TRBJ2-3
CASSSGTIPTDTQYF
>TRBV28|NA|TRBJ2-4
CASRHGTSGGAGAKNIQYF
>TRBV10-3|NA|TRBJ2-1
CAIGRDFYNEQFF
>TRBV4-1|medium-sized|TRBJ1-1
CASSQDRTFLYVEAFF
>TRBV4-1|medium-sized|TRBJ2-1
CASSRDPSVNSYNEQFF
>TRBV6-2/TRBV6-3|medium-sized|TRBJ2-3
CASSPTTPGQGADTQYF
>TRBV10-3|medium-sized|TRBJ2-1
CAISESIAGSRSSYNEQFF
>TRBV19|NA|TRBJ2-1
CASSIGGTIYNEQFF
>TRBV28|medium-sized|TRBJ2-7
CASQGPLLYEQYF
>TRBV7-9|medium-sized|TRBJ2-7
CASSHRDNEQYF
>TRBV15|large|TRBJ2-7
CATSRGGLASDEQYF
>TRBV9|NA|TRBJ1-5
CASSVGQGFNQPQHF
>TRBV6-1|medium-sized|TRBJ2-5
CASSEAPIGGEETQYF
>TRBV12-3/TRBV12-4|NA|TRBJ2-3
CASSSDLPGTQYF
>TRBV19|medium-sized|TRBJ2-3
CASRRDRGIGRDTQYF
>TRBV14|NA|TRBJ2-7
CASSQDSLAPYEQYF
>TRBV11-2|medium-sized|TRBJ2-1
CASSLVSYNEQFF
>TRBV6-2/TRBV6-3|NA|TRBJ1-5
CASSYVLDPVGDQPQHF
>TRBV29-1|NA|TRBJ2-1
CSSEGLGDYNEQFF
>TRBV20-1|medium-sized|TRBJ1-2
CSARHRGNYGYTF
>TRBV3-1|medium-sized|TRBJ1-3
CASSLFFGTASGNTIYF
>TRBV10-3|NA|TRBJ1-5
CAISESSRGPNQPQHF
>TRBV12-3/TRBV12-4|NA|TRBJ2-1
CASSFKCRTSGRCNEQFF
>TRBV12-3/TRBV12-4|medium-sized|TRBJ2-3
CASSLALWDRGTDTQYF